The 12 T cell receptor beta chains below all came from one sample that was sequenced in a study of metastatic and nonmetastatic thyroid tumors. Before thyroid surgery, none of the patients had received any treatment. TCRdb re-called the PCR reads through MiXCR. This sample has about 13,000 clones, with approximately 23% found just once. The sequenced sample was adjacent normal tissue. These receptors were collected from a female donor with papillary thyroid cancer or a benign thyroid nodule (not recorded which). Some clones in this sample may be carry-over from other donors' samples.

The rearrangement uses TRBV7-8 and TRBJ1-2; D is unclear. With 1 base removed from V and 4 bases from J, the gap between germline ends came to 13 bases. From germline, CDR1 is SGHVS and CDR2 FQNEAQ. The CDR3 has 15 residues. The CDR3 here is CASSLDSQLTYGYTF. DNA for the CDR3: TGTGCCAGCAGCTTAGACAGCCAATTAACCTATGGCTACACCTTC.

This clone was detected ten times or more. This chain connects TRBV5-4 to TRBJ2-3; tentatively, D is TRBD1 or TRBD2 (6 bases each). CDR1 is SGHNT, CDR2 YYREEE, per germline (reference sequence). CDR3 length: 15 amino acids. V was trimmed by 4 bases and J by 1 base, leaving 13 bases between them. The CDR3 reads CASSPKGGRTDTQYF. The CDR3, as DNA: TGTGCCAGCAGCCCCAAGGGGGGTCGCACAGATACGCAGTATTTT.

This clone was recorded at least ten times. J is TRBJ2-2 and V is TRBV4-1, with 7 bases matching TRBD2. V lost 5 bases and J lost 1; bases outside the gene matches: 7. CDR3 length: 16 residues. Germline assignment: CDR1 MGHRA and CDR2 YSYEKL. The CDR3 loop reads CASSSWGGGNTGELFF. Written as DNA, the CDR3 is TGCGCCAGCAGCTCTTGGGGGGGAGGGAACACCGGGGAGCTGTTTTTT.

With respect to this clone: The junction departs from the called germline gene at one end, perhaps through a read error. The rearrangement links TRBV30 to TRBJ2-6, with D hard to call. CDR3 size: 14 residues. Germline V CDR1 and CDR2: GTSNPN, SVGIG (reference sequence). In DNA, the CDR3 is TGTGCCTGGAGTCGAGAGGTCGGTGCCAACGTCCTGGCTTTC. It translates to CAWSREVGANVLAF.

At least ten counts were recorded for this clone. The chain is built from TRBV18 and TRBJ1-4, with 8 bases fitting TRBD1. This CDR3 spans 11 amino acids. CDR1 and CDR2 from the germline V gene are KGHSH and LQKENI. With V trimmed by 3 bases and J by 13 bases, 1 base remained unmatched. CDR3 residues: CASSPDRGLFF. The CDR3 nucleotides are TGTGCCAGCTCACCCGACAGGGGACTGTTTTTT.

Comments on this clone: One junction end does not reproduce the germline sequence, and a read error may be involved. The chain is built from TRBV6-2 or TRBV6-3 and TRBJ1-4; D is possibly TRBD1 (5 bases). The CDR3 has 14 amino acids. Germline CDR1 MNHEY, CDR2 SVGEGT. The DNA of the CDR3 is TGTGCCAGCAGGATGGGCGGAGGGACTGAAAAACTGGTTTTT. This translates into CASRMGGGTEKLVF.

This clone was seen a handful of times. The chain's CDR3 is CASSSFRDQPQHF. The CDR3 region has the DNA TGTGCCAGCAGTTCCTTCAGGGATCAGCCCCAGCATTTT. This rearrangement joins TRBV27 to TRBJ1-5; perhaps TRBD1 as D (5 bases). CDR1 and CDR2 (germline): MNHEY, SMNVEV (reference sequence). This CDR3 region has 13 residues. V dropped 4 bases and J dropped 5 bases, with 9 bases sitting between them.

This clone came up many times. The chain recombines TRBV6-1 with TRBJ2-2; D unresolved. The V gene lost 10 bases and the J gene lost 6 bases, with 6 bases spanning the gap. Looked up from germline, CDR1 is MNHNS and CDR2 is SASEGT. The CDR3 has 10 amino acids. As DNA, the CDR3 is TGTGCCACCGGCGCCGGGGAGCTGTTTTTT. This gives the protein CATGAGELFF.

The gene calls are TRBV20-1 and TRBJ1-2; D uncertain. Germline CDR1 is DFQATT and CDR2 is SNEGSKA (reference sequence). The V end was cut by 1 base, the J end by 0 bases, with 12 bases between. This CDR3 is built from 15 residues. The CDR3 coding sequence is TGCAGTGCTAGAGGTTACGGCCAGACTAACTATGGCTACACCTTC. As protein: CSARGYGQTNYGYTF.

This clone is classed as medium-sized. The rearrangement joins TRBV6-1 to TRBJ2-7, with D tentatively TRBD2 (7 bases). The germline V and J ends were trimmed by 8 bases and 1 base, with 18 bases remaining between them. Germline V CDR1 and CDR2: MNHNS, SASEGT. The CDR3 covers 15 residues. The CDR3 is CASPKGGGMSYEQYF. CDR3 coding DNA: TGTGCCAGCCCAAAGGGGGGGGGCATGTCCTACGAGCAGTACTTC.

This chain connects TRBV6-2 or TRBV6-3 to TRBJ2-7, with D unclear. Trimming stripped 2 bases from V and 3 bases from J, with 11 bases between. This CDR3 contains 14 residues. In germline, CDR1 is MNHEY, CDR2 SVGEGT. The CDR3 region has the DNA TGTGCCAGCAGTTACCAGTTTTACGGCTACGAGCAGTACTTC. This encodes CASSYQFYGYEQYF.

In this sample, this clone turned up many times. The chain has TRBV19 and TRBJ1-2; unclear D gene. V was trimmed by 6 bases and J by 0 bases, leaving 8 bases between them. Germline V gives CDR1 LNHDA, CDR2 SQIVND (reference sequence). CDR3 length equals 13 residues. CDR3 region: CASSRASNYGYTF. The DNA of the CDR3 is TGTGCCAGTAGCCGGGCCTCTAACTATGGCTACACCTTC.